This TCR beta chain was observed in a study of Graves' ophthalmopathy and Graves' hyperthyroidism. Serum thyroxine and TRAb, along with clinical symptoms, thyroid ultrasound and orbital computed tomography, were what diagnosis relied on. PBMCs were obtained from roughly 9.4 ml of fresh peripheral blood. Germline V CDR1 and CDR2: SNHLY, FYNNEI. There are 18 residues in the CDR3. The trim removed 8 bases at V and 7 bases at J, leaving 22 bases unmatched. TCR beta CDR3 amplification used RNA transcripts. After a first-round RT-PCR with HTBI primers, a second-round multiplex PCR was run. TCRdb redid the calling of the multiplex PCR reads with MiXCR, one entry per CDR3 protein. The repertoire has just over 600,000 distinct CDR3 sequences, roughly 20% of them found once; the top ten carry approximately 7.7%. This clonotype was detected many times.

The rearrangement joins TRBV2 to TRBJ1-2; TRBD1 aligns across 10 bases. The clonotype comes from a woman under 30 with stable Graves' hyperthyroidism. Some clones in this sample may be carry-over from other donors' samples. The sample was peripheral blood. This CDR3 is CASLPPRDRGLSLGGYTF. For the CDR3, the DNA is TGTGCCAGCCTCCCCCCCCGGGACAGGGGCCTCTCACTGGGTGGCTACACCTTC.